This TCR beta chain was identified in a study of T-cell memory formation after mild COVID-19. Study summary: Across donors, TCR clusters were largely donor specific. General study findings and limits: Shrinking CD4+ clones were chiefly CM and EM; CD8+ ones were chiefly EMRA. Some SARS-CoV-2-responding clones were already detected in memory before infection.

Via MiXCR, TCRdb re-called the 5' RACE reads, giving one row per CDR3 protein. The sample holds under 550,000 distinct CDR3 sequences; approximately 18% are singletons and the top ten take over 9%. This clonotype has a handful of counts. Its cognate antigen is unknown. Unmatched junction bases numbered 15, after V lost 2 bases and J lost 0 bases. Per germline, CDR1 DFQATT and CDR2 SNEGSKA (reference sequence). The CDR3 runs to 19 residues. The rearrangement uses TRBV20-1 and TRBJ1-1; the match to TRBD1 covers 10 bases. The sample taken for sequencing was PBMCs or a T cell subset sorted from them (not recorded which). This clonotype was sampled from an adult woman who had mild COVID-19 (a few samples of this study predate the infection). Cell type and time point are not known. In nucleotides, the CDR3 is TGCAGTGCTAGACGTCTCCCGGGACAGGGGATCGAGGTGAACACTGAAGCTTTCTTT. The encoded protein is CSARRLPGQGIEVNTEAFF.